The 17 T cell receptor beta chains in this list originate from one sample, sequenced in a study of shared clonotypes between healthy human individuals. CD45RO-negative, CCR7-selected cells formed the naive CD8 fraction, which excluded terminally differentiated effector memory CD45RA+ cells. Here immunoSEQ multiplex PCR was the method, and the copy in TCRdb shows in-frame clones only, minus some. The table includes about 2.1 million clones, around 93% detected once. The sample consisted of naive CD8+ T cells from PBMCs. All receptors come from a man aged 18 to 30 in good health. Some clones in this sample may be carry-over from other donors' samples.

The V gene is TRBV7-9, the J gene TRBJ1-1, with D hard to call. Trimming pared 3 bases from V and 6 bases from J, leaving 8 bases between. Germline lookup yields CDR1 SEHNR and CDR2 FQNEAQ (reference sequence). CDR3 size: 12 residues. The CDR3 DNA reads as TGTGCCAGCAGCTTTGCGTTCCCTGAAGCTTTCTTT. It encodes CASSFAFPEAFF.

This clone was seen ten or more times. The chain links TRBV10-1 to TRBJ2-1, with 12 bases lining up with TRBD2. V was pared by 0 bases and J by 7 bases, with 4 bases of the junction left unmatched. Germline lookup yields CDR1 WNHNN and CDR2 SYGVQD (reference sequence). The CDR3 loop spans 16 amino acids. CDR3 DNA sequence: TGCGCCAGCAGTGAGTCCCGGACTAGCGGGAAGAATGAGCAGTTCTTC. The encoded protein is CASSESRTSGKNEQFF.

Concerning this clone itself: Other DNA sequences in the same sample also yield this CDR3. The chain is built from TRBV9 and TRBJ2-2; D gene ambiguous. This CDR3 contains 14 residues. Per the germline V gene, CDR1 is SGDLS and CDR2 is YYNGEE. Trimming pared 4 bases from V and 1 base from J, leaving 8 bases between. This CDR3 is CASSPTGNTGELFF. The DNA of the CDR3 is TGTGCCAGCAGCCCGACGGGGAACACCGGGGAGCTGTTTTTT.

V and J are TRBV27 and TRBJ2-1, with 9 bases matching TRBD2. CDR1 and CDR2 (germline): MNHEY, SMNVEV (reference sequence). V was clipped by 6 bases and J by 7 bases; unmatched bases: 7. This CDR3 is 14 amino acids long. The CDR3 region has the DNA TGTGCCAGCAGACTAGCGGGCACTAGGAATGAGCAGTTCTTC. Translation gives CASRLAGTRNEQFF.

V gene TRBV11-3 combines with J gene TRBJ2-2; D not certain. CDR3 length: 15 residues. Germline CDR1 and CDR2: SGHNT and YENEEA. With 4 bases removed from V and 5 bases from J, the gap between germline ends came to 14 bases. Here the CDR3 reads CASSSRLSETGELFF. CDR3 bases: TGTGCCAGCAGCTCTCGATTGAGCGAGACCGGGGAGCTGTTTTTT.

The chain uses TRBV7-8 and TRBJ1-1; TRBD1 might be the D (5 bases). The CDR3 is 18 residues long. Germline CDR1 reads SGHVS; CDR2 reads FQNEAQ. Trimming removed 2 bases from V and 3 bases from J, with 22 bases in between. For the CDR3, the DNA is TGTGCCAGCAGCTTAAGAGTGGGTAGGGGTAAGAGGTACACTGAAGCTTTCTTT. Translating gives CASSLRVGRGKRYTEAFF.

This chain connects TRBV13 to TRBJ2-1; 7 bases line up with TRBD2. The junction had 4 bases not matched to a gene; V was cut back by 1 base and J by 7 bases. Per the germline V gene, CDR1 is PRHDT and CDR2 is FYEKMQ (reference sequence). The CDR3 loop spans 14 amino acids. This CDR3 is CASSLAERDNEQFF. The CDR3 bases are TGTGCCAGCAGCTTAGCCGAGCGGGATAATGAGCAGTTCTTC.

A remark on this clone: The same CDR3 is also encoded by other DNA sequences in this sample. The V and J genes are TRBV9 and TRBJ2-4; a weak D match, TRBD2 (7 bases). This CDR3 has 14 amino acids. Trimming cost V 0 bases and J 6 bases, with 10 bases left between them. Germline CDR1 reads SGDLS; CDR2 reads YYNGEE. CDR3 DNA sequence: TGTGCCAGCAGCGTAGCGGGGGGCCCAAACATTCAGTACTTC. Protein product: CASSVAGGPNIQYF.

This chain links TRBV4-3 with TRBJ1-2, with D possibly TRBD1 on 6 matching bases. Germline loops: CDR1 LGHNA, CDR2 YSLEER. The V and J ends lost 0 bases and 5 bases respectively, with 16 bases between them. This CDR3 contains 16 residues. The CDR3 region has the DNA TGCGCCAGCAGCCAAGAGGCACAGGGAGGAAGGTATGGCTACACCTTC. Translation gives CASSQEAQGGRYGYTF.

The chain uses TRBV4-2 and TRBJ1-2; D is possibly TRBD1 (5 bases). The CDR3 contains 17 residues. Germline CDR1 and CDR2: LGHNA and YNFKEQ. V was shortened by 3 bases and J by 5 bases, with 22 bases between the two germline ends. The CDR3 DNA sequence: TGTGCCAGCAGCCAGTTCCTAGCCGGGACGGGAGTTTATGGCTACACCTTC. Translated: CASSQFLAGTGVYGYTF.

The V and J genes are TRBV7-6 and TRBJ2-3; no definite D call. The CDR3 consists of 13 residues. Germline CDR1 reads SGHVS; CDR2 reads FNYEAQ. V gave up 1 base and J gave up 4 bases, with 6 bases separating them. CDR3 sequence reads: CASSLDQADTQYF. In nucleotides, the CDR3 is TGTGCCAGCAGCTTAGATCAGGCAGATACGCAGTATTTT.

As concerns this clone: One junction end does not reproduce the germline sequence, and a read error may be involved. Other DNA sequences in this specimen translate into the identical CDR3. The chain uses TRBV5-4 and TRBJ2-7, with D hard to call. The CDR3 is made up of 13 amino acids. The germline CDR1 and CDR2 sequences are SGHNT and YYREEE (reference sequence). CDR3 residues: CASSLDRAYEQYF. CDR3 bases: TGTGCCAGCAGTTTGGACCGAGCCTACGAGCAGTACTTC.

The chain has TRBV5-6 and TRBJ2-1; D uncertain. The germline V gene has CDR1 SGHDT and CDR2 YYEEEE. Trimming removed 0 bases at V and 10 bases at J, with 8 bases between. The CDR3 runs 12 residues. CDR3 nucleotide sequence: TGTGCCAGCAGCTTGGGGCCTACGGAGCAGTTCTTC. Translated, it gives CASSLGPTEQFF.

Remarks on this clone: Relative to the germline gene, one junction end is altered; a read error may explain this. This chain connects TRBV29-1 to TRBJ2-1; D unresolved. This CDR3 is 15 amino acids long. Germline CDR1 SQVTM, CDR2 ANQGSEA. DNA of the CDR3: TGCAGCGTTAAAGATGGAACCCTCTCCTACAATGAGCAGTTCTTC. Amino acids: CSVKDGTLSYNEQFF.

The rearrangement joins TRBV19 to TRBJ2-1; 8 nucleotides match TRBD2. Germline values: CDR1 LNHDA, CDR2 SQIVND (reference sequence). The CDR3 is 18 residues long. J gave up 9 bases and V 1 base, and 17 bases lay outside the gene matches. This CDR3 reads CASSIVVWGAGEFGEQFF. The CDR3, as DNA: TGTGCCAGTAGTATAGTGGTTTGGGGAGCGGGAGAATTCGGTGAGCAGTTCTTC.

The rearrangement uses TRBV5-1 and TRBJ2-7; D possibly corresponds to TRBD1 (6 bases). V lost 4 bases and J 3 bases, leaving 20 bases between the germline ends. The CDR3 has 16 residues. Germline V gene data show CDR1 as SGHRS and CDR2 as YFSETQ. In nucleotides, the CDR3 is TGCGCCAGCAGCAAAGGACAGCGCGAAGTTTACTACGAGCAGTACTTC. Its protein product is CASSKGQREVYYEQYF.

This chain uses TRBV6-5 with TRBJ2-7; 9 bases align to TRBD1. V shed 6 bases, J shed 5 bases, and the junction held 11 bases outside the gene matches. Germline V lookup: CDR1 MNHEY, CDR2 SVGAGI. The CDR3 runs to 15 residues. The CDR3 coding sequence is TGTGCCAGCAGCCCCGCTGCGGGGACAGGGAACGAGCAGTACTTC. Translating gives CASSPAAGTGNEQYF.